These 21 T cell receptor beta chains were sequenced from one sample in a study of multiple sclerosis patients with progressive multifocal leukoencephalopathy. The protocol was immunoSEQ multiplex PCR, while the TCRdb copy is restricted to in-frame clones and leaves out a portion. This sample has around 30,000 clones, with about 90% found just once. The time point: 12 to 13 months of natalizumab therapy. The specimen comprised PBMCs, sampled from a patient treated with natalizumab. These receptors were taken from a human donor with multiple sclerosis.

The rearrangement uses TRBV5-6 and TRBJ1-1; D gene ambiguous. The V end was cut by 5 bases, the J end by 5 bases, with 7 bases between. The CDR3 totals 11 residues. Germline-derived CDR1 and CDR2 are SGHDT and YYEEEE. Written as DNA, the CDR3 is TGTGCCAGCAGAATCGGTACTGAAGCTTTCTTT. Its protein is CASRIGTEAFF.

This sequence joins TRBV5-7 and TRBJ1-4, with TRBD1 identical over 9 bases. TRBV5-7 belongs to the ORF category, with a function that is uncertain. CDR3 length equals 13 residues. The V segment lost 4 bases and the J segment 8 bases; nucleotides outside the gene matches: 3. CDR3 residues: CASSHGTGEKLFF. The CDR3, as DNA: TGTGCCAGCAGCCATGGGACAGGGGAAAAACTGTTTTTT.

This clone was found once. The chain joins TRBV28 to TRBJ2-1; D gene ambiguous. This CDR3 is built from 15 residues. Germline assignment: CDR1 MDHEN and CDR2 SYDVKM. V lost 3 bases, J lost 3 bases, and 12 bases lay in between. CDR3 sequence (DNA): TGTGCCAGCAGTTTCGGAGACAATCGCTACAATGAGCAGTTCTTC. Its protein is CASSFGDNRYNEQFF.

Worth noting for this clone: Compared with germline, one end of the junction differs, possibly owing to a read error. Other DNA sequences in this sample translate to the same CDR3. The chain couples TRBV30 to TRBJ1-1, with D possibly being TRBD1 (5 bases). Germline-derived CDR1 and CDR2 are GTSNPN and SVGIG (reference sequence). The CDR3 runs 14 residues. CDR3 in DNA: TGCGCCTGGAGGTGGGGGGAGATGAACACTGAAGCTTTCTTT. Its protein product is CAWRWGEMNTEAFF. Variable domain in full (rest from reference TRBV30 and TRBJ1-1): SQTIHQWPATLVQPVGSPLSLECTVEGTSNPNLYWYRQAAGRGLQLLFYSVGIGQISSEVPQNLSASRPQDRQFILSSKKLLLSDSGFYLCAWRWGEMNTEAFFGQGTRLTVV.

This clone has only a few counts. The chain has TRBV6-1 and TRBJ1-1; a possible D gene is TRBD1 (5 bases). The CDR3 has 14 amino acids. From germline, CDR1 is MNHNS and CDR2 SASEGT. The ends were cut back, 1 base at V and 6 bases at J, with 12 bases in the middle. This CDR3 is CASSEGQEGSEAFF. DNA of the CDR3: TGTGCCAGCAGTGAAGGGCAGGAGGGGTCTGAAGCTTTCTTT.

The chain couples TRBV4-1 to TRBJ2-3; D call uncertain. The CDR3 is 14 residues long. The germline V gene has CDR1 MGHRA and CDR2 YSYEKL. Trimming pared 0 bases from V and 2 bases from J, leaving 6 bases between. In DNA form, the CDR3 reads TGCGCCAGCAGCCAAGAGTCACCCACAGATACGCAGTATTTT. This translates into CASSQESPTDTQYF.

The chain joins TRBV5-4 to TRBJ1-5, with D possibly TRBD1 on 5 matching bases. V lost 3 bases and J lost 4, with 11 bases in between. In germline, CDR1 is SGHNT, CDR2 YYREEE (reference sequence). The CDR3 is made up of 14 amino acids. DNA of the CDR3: TGTGCCAGCAGCTCCCAGGGATTAAATCAGCCCCAGCATTTT. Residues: CASSSQGLNQPQHF.

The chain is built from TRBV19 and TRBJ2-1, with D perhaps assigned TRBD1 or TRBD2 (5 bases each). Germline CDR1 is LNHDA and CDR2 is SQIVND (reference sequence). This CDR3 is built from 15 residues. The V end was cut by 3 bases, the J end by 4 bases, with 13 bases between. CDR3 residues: CASSILRDVYNEQFF. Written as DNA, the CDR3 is TGTGCCAGTAGTATTCTCCGGGACGTTTACAATGAGCAGTTCTTC.

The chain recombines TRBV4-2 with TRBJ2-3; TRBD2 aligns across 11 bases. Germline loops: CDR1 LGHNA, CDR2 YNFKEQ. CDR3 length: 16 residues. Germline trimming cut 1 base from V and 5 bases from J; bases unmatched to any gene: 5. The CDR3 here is CASSQVAGGHVDTQYF. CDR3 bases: TGTGCCAGCAGCCAAGTAGCGGGGGGGCATGTAGATACGCAGTATTTT.

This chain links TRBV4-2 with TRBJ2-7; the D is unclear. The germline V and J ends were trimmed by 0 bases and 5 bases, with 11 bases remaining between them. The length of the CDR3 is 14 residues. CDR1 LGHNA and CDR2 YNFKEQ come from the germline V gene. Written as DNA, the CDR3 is TGTGCCAGCAGCCAAGACCGTCGGGTCGACGAGCAGTACTTC. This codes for CASSQDRRVDEQYF.

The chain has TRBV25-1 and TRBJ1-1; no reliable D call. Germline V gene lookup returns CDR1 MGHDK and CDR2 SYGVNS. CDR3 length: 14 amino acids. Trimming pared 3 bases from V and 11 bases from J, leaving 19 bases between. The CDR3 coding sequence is TGTGCCAGCAGTGATGCAGTGCTGGCTCCGAATGCTTTCTTT. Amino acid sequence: CASSDAVLAPNAFF. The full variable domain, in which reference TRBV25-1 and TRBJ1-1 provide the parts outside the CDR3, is EADIYQTPRYLVIGTGKKITLECSQTMGHDKMYWYQQDPGMELHLIHYSYGVNSTEKGDLSSESTVSRIRTEHFPLTLESARPSHTSQYLCASSDAVLAPNAFFGQGTRLTVV.

The CDR3 region is CASSPSLRDRGNGYTF. CDR3 nucleotide sequence: TGTGCCAGCAGCCCGTCGCTGAGGGACAGGGGGAATGGCTACACCTTC. The gene calls are TRBV2 and TRBJ1-2; 11 bases match TRBD1. This CDR3 contains 16 residues. Germline-derived CDR1 and CDR2 are SNHLY and FYNNEI. V dropped 6 bases and J dropped 6; count of bases not matched to a gene: 12.

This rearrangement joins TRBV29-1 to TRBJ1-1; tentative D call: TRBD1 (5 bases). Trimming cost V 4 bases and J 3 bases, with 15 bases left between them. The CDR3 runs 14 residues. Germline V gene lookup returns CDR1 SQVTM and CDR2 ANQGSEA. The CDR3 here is CSVVMGRVDTEAFF. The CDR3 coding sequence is TGCAGCGTTGTGATGGGCAGGGTGGACACTGAAGCTTTCTTT. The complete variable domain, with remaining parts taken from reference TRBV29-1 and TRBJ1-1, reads SAVISQKPSRDICQRGTSLTIQCQVDSQVTMMFWYRQQPGQSLTLIATANQGSEATYESGFVIDKFPISRPNLTFSTLTVSNMSPEDSSIYLCSVVMGRVDTEAFFGQGTRLTVV.

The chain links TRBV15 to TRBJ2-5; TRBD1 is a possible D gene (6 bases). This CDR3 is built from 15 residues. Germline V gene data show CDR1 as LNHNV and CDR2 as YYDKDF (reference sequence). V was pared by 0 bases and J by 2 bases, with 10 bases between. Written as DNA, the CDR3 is TGTGCCACCAGCAGAGATAAGGGGGTACAAGAGACCCAGTACTTC. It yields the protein CATSRDKGVQETQYF.

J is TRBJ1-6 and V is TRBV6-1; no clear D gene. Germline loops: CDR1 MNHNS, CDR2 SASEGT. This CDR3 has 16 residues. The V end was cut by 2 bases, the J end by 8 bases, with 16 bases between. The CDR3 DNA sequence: TGTGCCAGCAGTGAAAGTGGTAGAGTGTGGGATTCACCCCTCCACTTT. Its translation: CASSESGRVWDSPLHF.

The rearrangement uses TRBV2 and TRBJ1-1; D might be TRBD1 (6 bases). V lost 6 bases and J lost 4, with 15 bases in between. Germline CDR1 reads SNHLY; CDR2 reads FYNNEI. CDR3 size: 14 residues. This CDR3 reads CASRRQAAGTEAFF. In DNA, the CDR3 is TGTGCCAGCAGACGACAGGCCGCGGGCACTGAAGCTTTCTTT.

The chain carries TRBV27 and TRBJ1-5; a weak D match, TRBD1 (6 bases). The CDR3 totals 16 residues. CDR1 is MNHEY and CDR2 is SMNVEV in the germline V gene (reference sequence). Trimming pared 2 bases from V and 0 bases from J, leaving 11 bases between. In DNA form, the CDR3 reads TGTGCCAGCAGTTTAAGATGGGACATTAGCAATCAGCCCCAGCATTTT. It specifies CASSLRWDISNQPQHF.

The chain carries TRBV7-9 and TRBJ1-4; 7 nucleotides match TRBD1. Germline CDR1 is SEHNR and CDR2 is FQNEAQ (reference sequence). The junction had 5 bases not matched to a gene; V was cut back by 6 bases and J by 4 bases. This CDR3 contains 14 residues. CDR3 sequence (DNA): TGTGCCAGCAGTCAACAGGGGCTTAATGAAAAACTGTTTTTT. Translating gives CASSQQGLNEKLFF. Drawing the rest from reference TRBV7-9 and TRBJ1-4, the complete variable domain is DTGVSQNPRHKITKRGQNVTFRCDPISEHNRLYWYRQTLGQGPEFLTYFQNEAQLEKSRLLSDRFSAERPKGSFSTLEIQRTEQGDSAMYLCASSQQGLNEKLFFGSGTQLSVL.

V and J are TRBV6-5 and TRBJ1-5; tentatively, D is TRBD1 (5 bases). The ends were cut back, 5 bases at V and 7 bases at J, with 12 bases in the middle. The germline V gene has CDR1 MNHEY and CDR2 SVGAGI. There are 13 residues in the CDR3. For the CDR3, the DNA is TGTGCCAGCAGTGTTGGGGGGTCCCAGCCCCAGCATTTT. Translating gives CASSVGGSQPQHF.

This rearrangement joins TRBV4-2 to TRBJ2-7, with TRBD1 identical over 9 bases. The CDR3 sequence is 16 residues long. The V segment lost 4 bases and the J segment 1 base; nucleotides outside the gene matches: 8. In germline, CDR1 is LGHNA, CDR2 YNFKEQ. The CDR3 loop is CASSPYPGTGSYEQYF. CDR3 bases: TGTGCCAGCAGCCCTTACCCCGGGACAGGGTCCTACGAGCAGTACTTC.

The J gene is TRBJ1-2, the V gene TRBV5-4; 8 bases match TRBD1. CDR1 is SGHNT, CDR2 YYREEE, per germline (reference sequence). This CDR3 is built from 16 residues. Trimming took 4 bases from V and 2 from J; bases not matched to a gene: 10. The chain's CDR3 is CASSLLRQGRNYGYTF. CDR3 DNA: TGTGCCAGCAGCCTTCTGAGACAGGGGCGGAACTATGGCTACACCTTC.